Below, 17 T cell receptor beta chains from the same sample are listed, as sequenced in a study of T cells in localized non-small cell lung cancer. Method: immunoSEQ multiplex PCR; TCRdb's copy keeps in-frame clones and lacks some. The data show around 600 clones, about a quarter seen once. The sample in question was normal lung tissue next to the tumor, obtained before any cancer treatment. These receptors came from a male donor aged 60 or older with stage III lung adenocarcinoma.

This clone counts as large. V is TRBV6-8 and J is TRBJ2-4, with TRBD2 matching over 11 bases. The CDR3 runs 16 residues. Per the germline V gene, CDR1 is MNHGY and CDR2 is SAAAGT. V was pared by 7 bases and J by 7 bases, with 12 bases of the junction left unmatched. CDR3 sequence: CASTLTIAGGRNIQYF. The CDR3 DNA sequence: TGTGCCAGCACCCTTACCATAGCGGGAGGGAGGAACATTCAGTACTTC.

V usage is TRBV28 and J usage is TRBJ2-5, with TRBD1 matching 8 bases. V lost 6 bases, J lost 5 bases, and 11 bases stayed unmatched. In germline, CDR1 is MDHEN, CDR2 SYDVKM. This CDR3 comprises 15 residues. CDR3 region: CASRSFTGGGETQYF. DNA of the CDR3: TGTGCCAGCAGGAGCTTCACAGGGGGTGGGGAGACCCAGTACTTC.

Concerning this clone: A junction boundary mismatches the germline segment, possibly from a read error. The chain recombines TRBV15 with TRBJ2-4, with a tentative D call TRBD2 (6 bases). Germline CDR1 reads LNHNV; CDR2 reads YYDKDF (reference sequence). This CDR3 comprises 16 residues. CDR3 amino acids: CASSLGRGAAKNIQYF. The CDR3 DNA reads TGTGCCAGCAGCTTAGGTCGCGGGGCAGCCAAAAACATTCAGTACTTC.

This clone showed up just a few times. The J gene is TRBJ2-5, the V gene TRBV16; 7 nucleotides line up with TRBD1. V shed 0 bases, J shed 4 bases, and the junction held 5 bases outside the gene matches. The V gene's germline CDR1 is KGHSY and CDR2 FQNENV. The CDR3 covers 15 residues. Written as DNA, the CDR3 is TGTGCCAGCAGCCAATCGGTGACAGGGAGAGAGACCCAGTACTTC. Translation: CASSQSVTGRETQYF.

The count of this clone is one. This chain joins TRBV19 and TRBJ2-1; 8 bases are shared with TRBD1. J gave up 3 bases and V 6 bases, and 7 bases lay outside the gene matches. Germline-derived CDR1 and CDR2 are LNHDA and SQIVND (reference sequence). The CDR3 contains 15 residues. CDR3 region: CASSPTGGLYNEQFF. DNA for the CDR3: TGTGCCAGTAGCCCTACAGGGGGTCTCTACAATGAGCAGTTCTTC.

This chain links TRBV9 with TRBJ1-5; D is unresolved. V was cut by 5 bases and J by 4 bases, with 19 bases left in between. Germline V gene lookup returns CDR1 SGDLS and CDR2 YYNGEE. The CDR3 is 16 residues long. CDR3 sequence: CASREKAQARNQPQHF. In nucleotides, the CDR3 is TGTGCCAGCAGGGAAAAAGCCCAGGCACGTAATCAGCCCCAGCATTTT.

By share, this clone counts as large. The J gene is TRBJ1-3, the V gene TRBV6-8; D not resolved. The CDR3 runs 16 residues. V lost 5 bases and J 2 bases, leaving 16 bases between the germline ends. The germline CDR1 and CDR2 sequences are MNHGY and SAAAGT. CDR3 DNA: TGTGCCAGCAGTGCAATCCGGGCAGATACTGGAAACACCATATATTTT. Translating it yields CASSAIRADTGNTIYF.

This clone was seen a few times. The chain carries TRBV6-8 and TRBJ2-7; D is unresolved. From germline, CDR1 is MNHGY and CDR2 SAAAGT. V lost 10 bases and J 2 bases, leaving 15 bases between the germline ends. The length of the CDR3 is 13 residues. The CDR3 reads CAISEGQAYEQYF. DNA of the CDR3: TGTGCCATCAGCGAAGGGCAGGCCTACGAGCAGTACTTC.

Relative to its sample, this clone is large. Other nucleotide sequences from this sample produce the same CDR3. The gene calls are TRBV11-3 and TRBJ1-1, with TRBD1 matching 7 bases. This CDR3 has 14 residues. V shed 0 bases, J shed 5 bases, and the junction held 3 bases outside the gene matches. From germline, CDR1 is SGHNT and CDR2 YENEEA. The CDR3 here is CASSLDNRGTEAFF. The CDR3 DNA is TGTGCCAGCAGCTTAGACAACAGGGGTACTGAAGCTTTCTTT.

The chain has TRBV19 and TRBJ2-1; 11 bases fit TRBD1. The germline V gene has CDR1 LNHDA and CDR2 SQIVND (reference sequence). J gave up 8 bases and V 1 base, and 7 bases lay outside the gene matches. The length of the CDR3 is 16 residues. The CDR3 spells CASSIVPGQGEDEQFF. The CDR3 nucleotides read TGTGCCAGTAGTATAGTTCCGGGACAGGGGGAAGATGAGCAGTTCTTC.

Comment on this clone: This CDR3 is also generated by other DNA sequences in the sample. The gene calls are TRBV19 and TRBJ1-1; D is unclear. The CDR3 has 11 amino acids. CDR1 LNHDA and CDR2 SQIVND come from the germline V gene (reference sequence). Trimming shortened V by 3 bases and J by 7 bases, and 6 bases separated the two germline ends. DNA of the CDR3: TGTGCCAGTAGTATCCAGAGTGAAGCTTTCTTT. Amino acid sequence: CASSIQSEAFF.

The rearrangement uses TRBV29-1 and TRBJ1-5; no clear D gene. The germline V and J ends were trimmed by 7 bases and 3 bases, with 13 bases remaining between them. Germline CDR1 reads SQVTM; CDR2 reads ANQGSEA. The CDR3 consists of 13 residues. The chain's CDR3 is CSASDGVNQPQHF. DNA for the CDR3: TGCAGCGCTTCGGACGGGGTCAATCAGCCCCAGCATTTT. The full variable domain, with the rest looked up from reference TRBV29-1 and TRBJ1-5, is SAVISQKPSRDICQRGTSLTIQCQVDSQVTMMFWYRQQPGQSLTLIATANQGSEATYESGFVIDKFPISRPNLTFSTLTVSNMSPEDSSIYLCSASDGVNQPQHFGDGTRLSIL.

This clone was seen more than once but under ten times. J is TRBJ2-2 and V is TRBV5-1, with D perhaps matching TRBD1 (6 bases). The V and J ends lost 3 bases and 1 base respectively, with 10 bases between them. The V gene's germline CDR1 is SGHRS and CDR2 YFSETQ. This CDR3 comprises 15 residues. CDR3 coding DNA: TGCGCCAGCAGCTCCTCGACAGGGAACACCGGGGAGCTGTTTTTT. As protein: CASSSSTGNTGELFF.

The rearrangement joins TRBV9 to TRBJ2-7, with a tentative D call TRBD1 (7 bases). The V gene lost 6 bases and the J gene lost 5 bases, with 15 bases spanning the gap. The CDR3 has 13 amino acids. Germline-derived CDR1 and CDR2 are SGDLS and YYNGEE. The CDR3 is CASTPGDSHEQYF. The CDR3 nucleotides are TGTGCCAGCACCCCGGGGGACAGCCACGAGCAGTACTTC.

The V gene is TRBV19, the J gene TRBJ1-6, with D unclear. Trimming took off 6 bases at V and 7 bases at J, with 13 bases between the two ends. The CDR3 totals 14 residues. CDR1 is LNHDA and CDR2 is SQIVND in the germline V gene (reference sequence). The CDR3 sequence is CASRTYYENSPLHF. The CDR3, as DNA: TGTGCCAGTAGGACATACTACGAGAATTCACCCCTCCACTTT.

The chain recombines TRBV5-1 with TRBJ1-2; 7 bases are shared with TRBD1. CDR1 is SGHRS and CDR2 is YFSETQ in the germline V gene. This CDR3 comprises 15 residues. J gave up 0 bases and V 1 base, and 3 bases lay outside the gene matches. CDR3 bases: TGCGCCAGCAGCTTGATCCAGGGGGCTAACTATGGCTACACCTTC. The encoded protein is CASSLIQGANYGYTF.

The chain employs TRBV28 and TRBJ1-5; the D gene is possibly TRBD1 (6 bases). CDR1 is MDHEN and CDR2 is SYDVKM in the germline V gene. The CDR3 extends over 15 amino acids. V lost 7 bases and J lost 1, with 14 bases in between. CDR3 coding DNA: TGTGCCAGCACCGACAGGAGAGGGAGCAATCAGCCCCAGCATTTT. Translating it yields CASTDRRGSNQPQHF.